The rows below give T cell receptor beta chains drawn from one sample of a study of shared clonotypes between healthy human individuals. Only in-frame clones appear in the TCRdb table, and some are missing; sequencing was by immunoSEQ multiplex PCR. The sample gives approximately 2.4 million clones, 90% to 97% of which show up once; roughly 0.13% is in the top ten. The sequenced sample was naive CD4+ T cells sorted from blood. The receptors come from a young man in good health. Each CDR3 is given with its conserved first and last residue. Each record gives: D gene, clone size, J gene, V gene, CDR3 protein, CDR3 DNA. The D gene is left open where the match is weak. Size is omitted from some rows. Given values are once, few, many or a class for expanded clones.

>.|.|TRBJ2-2|TRBV2
CASRVRVTGELFF
TGTGCCAGCAGAGTCAGGGTCACCGGGGAGCTGTTTTTT
>.|.|TRBJ1-6|TRBV20-1
CSAGPFPLHF
TGCAGTGCCGGTCCATTCCCCCTCCACTTT
>.|.|TRBJ2-7|TRBV11-2
CASSSGGLWEQYF
TGTGCCAGCAGCTCCGGCGGCCTTTGGGAGCAGTACTTC
>TRBD1|.|TRBJ2-7|TRBV27
CASRGTGTGNEQYF
TGTGCCAGCAGGGGAACCGGGACAGGGAACGAGCAGTACTTC
>.|.|TRBJ2-7|TRBV10-3
CAISDDSPTYEQYF
TGTGCCATCAGTGACGACAGCCCCACCTACGAGCAGTACTTC
>TRBD2|.|TRBJ2-3|TRBV4-1
CASSQGAYSGADTQYF
TGCGCCAGCAGCCAAGGAGCTTACAGCGGGGCGGATACGCAGTATTTT
>TRBD1|few|TRBJ1-5|TRBV30
CAWSEVQGNQPQHF
TGTGCCTGGAGTGAGGTACAGGGGAATCAGCCCCAGCATTTT
>TRBD1|.|TRBJ1-6|TRBV5-4
CASSLAGGTNSPLHF
TGTGCCAGCAGCTTGGCAGGGGGGACTAATTCACCCCTCCACTTT
>TRBD2|.|TRBJ2-1|TRBV4-1
CASSRLLPGLAGGRTNEQFF
TGCGCCAGCAGCCGTTTACTTCCGGGACTAGCGGGGGGGCGGACCAATGAGCAGTTCTTC
>.|.|TRBJ1-1|TRBV29-1
CSAATGANTEAFF
TGCAGCGCTGCAACCGGAGCGAACACTGAAGCTTTCTTT
>.|.|TRBJ2-3|TRBV5-1
CASGGKGLPTDTQYF
TGCGCCAGCGGAGGGAAGGGCCTGCCCACAGATACGCAGTATTTT
>.|.|TRBJ2-3|TRBV4-3
CASSHSGGTDTQYF
TGCGCCAGCAGCCATTCGGGGGGCACAGATACGCAGTATTTT
>TRBD2|few|TRBJ2-7|TRBV25-1
CASSAGGGTTYEQYF
TGTGCCAGCAGTGCTGGCGGGGGGACAACCTACGAGCAGTACTTC
>.|once|TRBJ2-2|TRBV9
CASSVFEGAGELFF
TGTGCCAGCAGCGTTTTTGAGGGCGCCGGGGAGCTGTTTTTT
>.|.|TRBJ2-7|TRBV28
CASSRILAYEQYF
TGTGCCAGCAGTCGCATACTAGCCTACGAGCAGTACTTC
>.|.|TRBJ2-5|TRBV5-1
CASSLAPGPQETQYF
TGCGCCAGCAGCTTGGCGCCAGGTCCCCAAGAGACCCAGTACTTC
>.|once|TRBJ2-5|TRBV5-1
CASRGTTQETQYF
TGCGCCAGCCGAGGGACCACCCAAGAGACCCAGTACTTC
>.|once|TRBJ2-3|TRBV5-5
CASSLSAGLSTDTQYF
TGTGCCAGCAGCTTATCAGCGGGCCTTAGCACAGATACGCAGTATTTT
>.|.|TRBJ1-2|TRBV27
CASRPGVPNYGYTF
TGTGCCAGCAGGCCAGGCGTACCTAACTATGGCTACACCTTC
>.|.|TRBJ2-2|TRBV10-1
CASSVDPTGELFF
TGCGCCAGCTCAGTGGACCCCACCGGGGAGCTGTTTTTT
>TRBD2|.|TRBJ2-1|TRBV5-8
CARSGSSSSGYNEQFF
TGTGCCAGATCTGGTTCCTCCTCTAGCGGTTACAATGAGCAGTTCTTC
>.|.|TRBJ2-2|TRBV10-3
CAISESRNTGELFF
TGTGCCATCAGTGAATCGCGGAACACCGGGGAGCTGTTTTTT
>.|once|TRBJ2-7|TRBV6-1
CASSALGSSYEQYF
TGTGCCAGCAGTGCCCTAGGTTCATCCTACGAGCAGTACTTC
>TRBD2|.|TRBJ2-1|TRBV5-1
CASSGTSGRHLPYNEQFF
TGCGCCAGCTCGGGGACTAGCGGGAGGCACCTCCCCTACAATGAGCAGTTCTTC